What follows are 15 T cell receptor beta chains derived from one specimen sequenced in a study of brain metastases from non-small cell lung cancer. Repertoires were generated with immunoSEQ multiplex PCR, while TCRdb's copy carries only in-frame clones and drops some. This table holds around 4,800 clones, nearly 90% found once. Sequences were obtained from tissue from a brain metastasis. The receptors here all came from a donor at least 40 years old with non-small cell lung cancer.

The chain links TRBV5-6 to TRBJ2-3; the match to TRBD1 covers 7 bases. The CDR3 totals 15 residues. CDR1 is SGHDT, CDR2 YYEEEE, per germline. V was clipped by 4 bases and J by 0 bases; unmatched bases: 5. CDR3 protein: CASSKLGQSTDTQYF. The DNA for the CDR3 is TGTGCCAGCAGCAAGCTGGGACAGAGCACAGATACGCAGTATTTT. The variable domain in full, with the rest retrieved from reference TRBV5-6 and TRBJ2-3, is DAGVTQSPTHLIKTRGQQVTLRCSPKSGHDTVSWYQQALGQGPQFIFQYYEEEERQRGNFPDRFSGHQFPNYSSELNVNALLLGDSALYLCASSKLGQSTDTQYFGPGTRLTVL.

This clone was detected once. The chain carries TRBV4-3 and TRBJ1-4; D remains ambiguous. CDR1 and CDR2 (germline): LGHNA, YSLEER. The CDR3 is made up of 13 amino acids. V was shortened by 3 bases and J by 8 bases, with 10 bases between the two germline ends. Here the CDR3 DNA reads TGCGCCAGCAGCCACCAACTGGGAGAAAAACTGTTTTTT. Encoded protein: CASSHQLGEKLFF.

The chain recombines TRBV5-1 with TRBJ2-3; weak D call: TRBD2 (6 bases). CDR3 size: 16 residues. With 4 bases removed from V and 2 bases from J, the gap between germline ends came to 17 bases. CDR1 and CDR2 from the germline V gene are SGHRS and YFSETQ. The CDR3 DNA follows: TGCGCCAGCAGCGGAACAAGGGGACTTATCACAGATACGCAGTATTTT. This encodes CASSGTRGLITDTQYF.

As for this clone: Sequence at one end of the junction differs from germline and may be a read error. The chain links TRBV6-4 to TRBJ2-2; 9 positions agree with TRBD2. CDR1 is MRHNA, CDR2 SNTAGT, per germline. The CDR3 has 17 residues. DNA for the CDR3: TGTGCCAGCAGTCAGTGGGCTAGCGGGGCGAACACCGGGGAACTGTTTTTT. This sequence encodes CASSQWASGANTGELFF.

This chain connects TRBV28 to TRBJ1-2; TRBD1 might be the D (6 bases). Germline V lookup: CDR1 MDHEN, CDR2 SYDVKM. V was pared by 8 bases and J by 7 bases, with 20 bases between. The CDR3 covers 14 residues. CDR3 sequence reads: CASAPETGYVGYTF. The DNA of the CDR3 is TGTGCCAGCGCGCCCGAGACAGGCTATGTTGGCTACACCTTC.

A few counts support this clone. This sequence joins TRBV6-4 and TRBJ2-2; tentative D call: TRBD1 (6 bases). V was trimmed by 5 bases and J by 7 bases, leaving 11 bases between them. CDR1 and CDR2 from the germline V gene are MRHNA and SNTAGT. The CDR3 has 13 residues. In DNA, the CDR3 is TGTGCCAGCAGTTACAGGGATGGCGGGGAGCTGTTTTTT. Translating gives CASSYRDGGELFF.

This chain joins TRBV28 and TRBJ2-7; TRBD2 matches 10 bases. The length of the CDR3 is 18 residues. Trimming removed 1 base from V and 3 bases from J; junction bases left unmatched: 12. Germline CDR1 MDHEN, CDR2 SYDVKM. Here the CDR3 reads CASSLFYALAGLFYEQYF. CDR3 bases: TGTGCCAGCAGTTTATTTTATGCACTAGCGGGGCTCTTCTACGAGCAGTACTTC.

The table lists this clone with a count of one. The J gene is TRBJ2-5, the V gene TRBV4-1; 12 bases match TRBD2. V shed 4 bases, J shed 2 bases, and the junction held 5 bases outside the gene matches. CDR3 length: 16 residues. CDR1 is MGHRA and CDR2 is YSYEKL in the germline V gene. The CDR3 protein is CASSRTSGRQQETQYF. As DNA, the CDR3 is TGCGCCAGCAGCCGCACTAGCGGGAGGCAGCAAGAGACCCAGTACTTC.

The chain couples TRBV5-1 to TRBJ1-1, with D uncertain. The CDR3 sequence is 12 residues long. Germline V lookup: CDR1 SGHRS, CDR2 YFSETQ. V gave up 4 bases and J gave up 7 bases, with 11 bases separating them. CDR3 DNA: TGCGCCAGCAGCCTCACCGTCAATGAAGCTTTCTTT. Encoded protein: CASSLTVNEAFF.

The sample holds one count of this clone. The genes are TRBV6-5 and TRBJ2-5; D is unclear. CDR1 and CDR2 (germline): MNHEY, SVGAGI. Trimming removed 0 bases from V and 5 bases from J, with 7 bases in between. The CDR3 runs 13 residues. The CDR3 here is CASSYSTGETQYF. CDR3 DNA: TGTGCCAGCAGTTACTCTACTGGGGAGACCCAGTACTTC.

This chain links TRBV28 with TRBJ1-1; D is unresolved. The germline V gene has CDR1 MDHEN and CDR2 SYDVKM. The V gene lost 3 bases and the J gene lost 7 bases, with 6 bases spanning the gap. The CDR3 consists of 11 residues. The CDR3 loop reads CASSFDGEAFF. Written as DNA, the CDR3 is TGTGCCAGCAGTTTCGACGGTGAAGCTTTCTTT.

This clone was seen once. This sequence joins TRBV3-1 (or the pseudogene TRBV3-2) and TRBJ2-2; 8 bases are shared with TRBD2. V lost 4 bases, J lost 4 bases, and 14 bases stayed unmatched. The V gene's germline CDR1 is LGHDT and CDR2 YNNKEL (reference sequence). This CDR3 has 18 amino acids. CDR3 amino acids: CASSRRLAGGATTGELFF. The DNA for the CDR3 is TGTGCCAGCAGCCGCAGGCTAGCGGGTGGGGCGACCACCGGGGAGCTGTTTTTT.

The chain joins TRBV10-1 to TRBJ2-1; no reliable D call. The V end lost 2 bases, the J end lost 12 bases, and 14 bases lay between the germline ends. Germline V lookup: CDR1 WNHNN, CDR2 SYGVQD (reference sequence). The CDR3 sequence is 13 residues long. The CDR3 sequence: CASSEDPLTRQFF. CDR3 bases: TGCGCCAGCAGTGAGGATCCTTTGACGAGGCAGTTCTTC.

V usage is TRBV5-1 and J usage is TRBJ2-6; D might be TRBD1 (5 bases). Germline CDR1 SGHRS, CDR2 YFSETQ. V was shortened by 0 bases and J by 0 bases, with 10 bases between the two germline ends. The CDR3 covers 17 residues. CDR3 loop: CASSLVQASSGANVLTF. CDR3 nucleotides: TGCGCCAGCAGCTTGGTACAGGCCAGCTCTGGGGCCAACGTCCTGACTTTC.

V usage is TRBV18 and J usage is TRBJ2-2; TRBD1 matches 10 bases. Trimming took 0 bases from V and 5 from J; bases not matched to a gene: 0. CDR3 length: 15 amino acids. Germline values: CDR1 KGHSH, CDR2 LQKENI. For the CDR3, the DNA is TGTGCCAGCTCACCACCGGGACAGGGGACCGGGGAGCTGTTTTTT. As protein: CASSPPGQGTGELFF. Variable domain in full (rest from reference TRBV18 and TRBJ2-2): NAGVMQNPRHLVRRRGQEARLRCSPMKGHSHVYWYRQLPEEGLKFMVYLQKENIIDESGMPKERFSAEFPKEGPSILRIQQVVRGDSAAYFCASSPPGQGTGELFFGEGSRLTVL.